This TCR beta chain is from a study of T-cell memory formation after mild COVID-19. Germline V CDR1 and CDR2: SGHDT, YYEEEE. V lost 1 base and J 0 bases, leaving 7 bases between the germline ends. The CDR3 runs to 14 residues. Via MiXCR, TCRdb re-called the 5' RACE reads, giving one row per CDR3 protein. The sample shows roughly 170,000 distinct CDR3 sequences, approximately 17% of them seen only once. Material for sequencing was PBMCs or a T cell subset sorted from them (not recorded which). The receptor was isolated from a young man who had mild COVID-19 (a few samples of this study predate the infection). Cell type and time point are not known. This sequence joins TRBV5-6 and TRBJ1-1; TRBD1 might be the D (6 bases). The CDR3 protein is CASSLTGLNTEAFF. Here the CDR3 DNA reads TGTGCCAGCAGCTTGACAGGGCTGAACACTGAAGCTTTCTTT.